The TCR beta chain under discussion was sequenced for a study of blood T cell repertoires in COVID-19 (dated by TCRdb to the early 2020s). In terms of the full investigation: Samples from collaborators originated in the United States, Italy and Spain and spanned both the acute and convalescent phases of COVID-19. The prospective study material was composed of cDNA or gDNA derived from T cells, B-cell-depleted T cells, or PBMCs. The dataset comprised deeply sampled blood TCRbeta repertoires from subjects exposed to, actively infected with, or recovered from COVID-19. The repertoires were made available in a free public database intended to serve as a resource for research on the immune response to SARS-CoV-2. Samples came from the ongoing ImmuneRACE study (first 160 participants) plus 1,254 subjects from 6 global collaborators. The sample metadata nearly always contained a de-identified subject ID, COVID-19 status, age in years and sex. Where available, HLA class I and class II types were obtained from metadata supplied by the sample provider rather than from assay-based typing.

The CDR3 holds 14 amino acids from the cysteine to the phenylalanine. Just CDR3 DNA is preserved here, 42 bases in frame from base 1. Via the germline V gene (reference sequence), CDR1 is MNHEY and CDR2 SMNVEV. Trimming removed 6 bases from V and 6 bases from J, leaving 15 bases between the germline ends. TCRbeta CDR3 regions were amplified from genomic DNA using the immunoSEQ Assay, a bias-controlled multiplex PCR. In the paper's pipeline: Nucleated cell counts per sample were estimated from amplification of reference gene primers within the assay. To quantify the absolute abundance of each unique TCRbeta CDR3 rearrangement, sequence reads were collapsed and filtered. For each sample, productive Simpson clonality was calculated as the square root of Simpson's diversity index across productive rearrangements. In its TCRdb copy, this immuneACCESS table keeps in-frame sequences only and misses some clones. Where compared with another copy, unresolved V genes explain less than half of these, and the others have no known cause. D and trimming come from the DNA, and the V and J calls and clone size come from that table. The sample data list over 150,000 clones, and around 83% of these were observed just once. Clones ranked in the top ten supply 5% to 7.5% of the sample.

What the study reported, not specific to this receptor: The amount of clinical and demographic metadata varied by source and participant and was provided uncurated.

In the prospective study, participants were about 18 to 100 years old, resided in fewer than 25 geographic areas of the United States, and were enrolled through a virtual design. To assign participants to cohorts, the prospective study relied on clinical history that participants themselves reported in a screening survey and a study questionnaire. Recovered participants in ImmuneRACE Cohort 3 were defined by two consecutive negative NP/OP PCR tests, clearance by a healthcare professional, or resolution of symptoms. Each participant in the prospective study had whole blood, serum and a nasopharyngeal or oropharyngeal swab collected by mobile phlebotomists. Additional blood draws and questionnaires over an approximately two-month period could optionally be provided by prospective study participants. Before DNA extraction, prospective study blood samples were shipped either frozen or at room temperature.

Remarks on this clone: What this receptor recognizes is not known. It has no much larger one-base neighbor in the sample; base qualities were not kept.

The specimen sequenced was PBMCs or T cells enriched from blood (not recorded which). The sequence was collected from a man in his forties who had recovered from COVID-19. This chain is built from TRBV27 and TRBJ1-5; the D segment could be TRBD1, given 6 matching bases. The nucleotide sequence is TGTGCCAGCAGGCCCCAGGGAGGGGGTCAGCCCCAGCATTTT. Its protein reads: CASRPQGGGQPQHF.